The clone carrying this TCR beta chain has more than one count but fewer than ten. The antigen is not known. Expressed TCRB transcripts were sequenced because the entire RNA isolate underwent reverse transcription. Profiled with immunoSEQ multiplex PCR; TCRdb holds only in-frame clones, not every one. The table shows roughly 220,000 clones, with 16% occurring only once. The V gene end was trimmed by 2 bases and the J gene end by 4 bases; junction bases not matched to a gene: 5. CDR1 is MDHEN and CDR2 is SYDVKM in the germline V gene. The CDR3 has 15 residues. This sample is drawn from a study of beta chain features in type 1 diabetes. Study results and limitations: Any HLA-type effect on TCRB rearrangement remained unresolved here. Naive, central memory and Treg TCRB repertoires appeared more alike in patients than in healthy donors. In type 1 diabetes patients, VDJ junctions had fewer insertions; deletions at these junctions were more frequent. TCRB CDR3s were moderately but significantly shorter in Type 1 diabetes patients in all four CD4+ subsets.

The sequence was obtained from a man aged 25-45 years with type 1 diabetes. The specimen sequenced was naive CD4+ T cells from blood. This chain connects TRBV28 to TRBJ1-2, with 9 bases that match TRBD1. The DNA of the CDR3 is TGTGCCAGCAGTTTAGCTGGACAGGGGTTCTATGGCTACACCTTC. Protein: CASSLAGQGFYGYTF.